One sample yielded the 12 T cell receptor beta chains listed below, sequenced in a study of post-analysis software for immune sequencing data. Study-wide results and limits: In patients, 4 to 6 TRBV segments were more frequent than in controls, with TRBV5-6, TRBV5-1 and TRBV20-1 among them.

cDNA libraries of TCR beta carried unique molecular identifiers. TCRdb passed the PCR reads through MiXCR, listing each CDR3 protein once. The sample shows 450,000 to 650,000 distinct CDR3 sequences, around 47% of them seen only once. Antigens for these TCRs are unknown. Sequences were obtained from blood. Receptor source: a girl aged 5-17 years with multiple sclerosis.

V gene TRBV7-9 combines with J gene TRBJ2-1; D remains ambiguous. Between the trimmed V and J ends, which lost 4 bases and 10 bases, there was a span of 11 bases. This CDR3 region has 12 residues. Germline-derived CDR1 and CDR2 are SEHNR and FQNEAQ (reference sequence). Here the CDR3 reads CASSSVRSEQFF. For the CDR3, the DNA is TGTGCCAGCAGCTCGGTTCGGTCGGAGCAGTTCTTC.

The V gene is TRBV4-1, the J gene TRBJ2-7; D gene ambiguous. Trimming removed 1 base from V and 0 bases from J, with 10 bases in between. This CDR3 is built from 15 residues. CDR1 and CDR2 (germline): MGHRA, YSYEKL. The CDR3 coding sequence is TGCGCCAGCAGCCAAGGACTGGCTAGCTCCTACGAGCAGTACTTC. It specifies CASSQGLASSYEQYF.

The chain employs TRBV6-5 and TRBJ1-2, with 7 bases lining up with TRBD1. V dropped 7 bases and J dropped 7; count of bases not matched to a gene: 12. Germline V gene lookup returns CDR1 MNHEY and CDR2 SVGAGI. CDR3 length: 14 residues. The CDR3: CASISKGAGTGYTF. The CDR3 DNA is TGTGCCAGCATTTCGAAGGGGGCCGGGACTGGCTACACCTTC.

The rearrangement joins TRBV5-6 to TRBJ2-4; 11 bases are shared with TRBD1. The J call may be in error: the DNA end matches TRBJ2-7 better. The germline V gene has CDR1 SGHDT and CDR2 YYEEEE. The CDR3 has 15 amino acids. The CDR3 sequence is CASSRPGQGEYEQYF. CDR3 DNA sequence: TGTGCCAGCAGCAGGCCGGGACAGGGGGAATACGAGCAGTACTTC.

This clonotype occurred a few times. The J gene is TRBJ2-6, the V gene TRBV12-3 or TRBV12-4; 8 bases match TRBD1. V lost 6 bases, J lost 2 bases, and 9 bases stayed unmatched. This CDR3 is built from 17 residues. The DNA of the CDR3 is TGTGCCAGCAGGCCCCGGACAGGGTCCCCTGGGGCCAACGTCCTGACTTTC. Protein sequence: CASRPRTGSPGANVLTF.

This clonotype is a singleton in its sample. The chain combines TRBV20-1 with TRBJ2-5, with TRBD1 as a possible D gene (7 bases). CDR1 and CDR2 (germline): DFQATT, SNEGSKA (reference sequence). The CDR3 consists of 15 residues. V was trimmed by 6 bases and J by 5 bases, leaving 22 bases between them. CDR3 nucleotide sequence: TGCAGTGCCAAGGGGGGAGGACAGGACTGGGAGACCCAGTACTTC. This sequence encodes CSAKGGGQDWETQYF.

This chain links TRBV3-1 with TRBJ2-7; tentatively, D is TRBD2 (5 bases). This CDR3 contains 14 residues. The germline gives CDR1 LGHDT, CDR2 YNNKEL (reference sequence). V was shortened by 3 bases and J by 2 bases, with 11 bases between the two germline ends. In DNA, the CDR3 is TGTGCCAGCAGCCAGGAGGAGCCCCCCTACGAGCAGTACTTC. This gives the protein CASSQEEPPYEQYF.

V and J are TRBV10-3 and TRBJ2-4; D might be TRBD1 (5 bases). Matching the DNA end better, TRBJ2-7 makes the J call doubtful. This CDR3 is built from 14 residues. CDR1 and CDR2 (germline): ENHRY, SYGVKD. The CDR3 protein is CAISERGMVDEQYF. The CDR3 nucleotides are TGTGCCATCAGTGAGAGGGGAATGGTCGACGAGCAGTACTTC.

There are a few counts of this clonotype. V usage is TRBV5-1 and J usage is TRBJ2-5; TRBD2 is a possible D gene (6 bases). Germline V gene sequence: CDR1 SGHRS, CDR2 YFSETQ. V was trimmed by 2 bases and J by 2 bases, leaving 10 bases between them. This CDR3 comprises 14 residues. The CDR3 reads CASSFRGSQETQYF. The CDR3 DNA follows: TGCGCCAGCAGCTTCCGGGGGTCTCAAGAGACCCAGTACTTC. The variable domain in full, with the rest retrieved from reference TRBV5-1 and TRBJ2-5, is KAGVTQTPRYLIKTRGQQVTLSCSPISGHRSVSWYQQTPGQGLQFLFEYFSETQRNKGNFPGRFSGRQFSNSRSEMNVSTLELGDSALYLCASSFRGSQETQYFGPGTRLLVL.

The chain recombines TRBV30 with TRBJ2-7; D is perhaps TRBD2 (5 bases). The V gene lost 0 bases and the J gene lost 4 bases, with 7 bases spanning the gap. The V gene's germline CDR1 is GTSNPN and CDR2 SVGIG (reference sequence). This CDR3 is 12 amino acids long. CDR3 coding DNA: TGTGCCTGGAGTGTACGGGATTACGAGCAGTACTTC. It translates to CAWSVRDYEQYF.

The CDR3 DNA follows: TGCGCCAGCAGTGAGTCTCTAGCGGGGATCCCCCAGTTCTTC. Its protein is CASSESLAGIPQFF. V gene TRBV10-2 combines with J gene TRBJ2-1, with 9 positions matching TRBD2. CDR1 and CDR2 (germline): WSHSY, SAAADI. The V and J ends lost 0 bases and 13 bases, in that order; junction bases with no gene match: 7. CDR3 length equals 14 residues.

The chain employs TRBV7-9 and TRBJ1-2, with D possibly TRBD1 on 5 matching bases. This CDR3 region has 16 residues. The V end was cut by 1 base, the J end by 8 bases, with 20 bases between. CDR1 and CDR2 (germline): SEHNR, FQNEAQ (reference sequence). CDR3 residues: CASSLERTYSFGGYTF. DNA of the CDR3: TGTGCCAGCAGCTTAGAGAGGACATATAGTTTTGGCGGCTACACCTTC.